One sample yielded the 8 T cell receptor beta chains listed below, sequenced in a study of regulatory T cells in long-lasting Graves disease. Library construction for TCR beta used iRepertoire HTBI primers and Arm-PCR of CDR3 regions. TCRdb called the multiplex PCR reads again in MiXCR, with one record for every CDR3 protein. The table includes hundreds of thousands of distinct CDR3 sequences, about 14% detected once. Time point indicated: newly diagnosed GD, antithyroid drugs for less than 3 months. PBMC RNA was the source of the TCR library. These sequences were also reported in another study, on T cells in Graves' hyperthyroidism and ophthalmopathy.

The input for sequencing was peripheral blood mononuclear cells (PBMCs), taken at new diagnosis, from a patient treated with antithyroid drugs. The source is a man aged 30 to 45 with Graves disease.

This clonotype has more than one count but fewer than ten. This chain joins TRBV5-1 and TRBJ2-7, with 8 bases matching TRBD2. Germline assignment: CDR1 SGHRS and CDR2 YFSETQ. V dropped 0 bases and J dropped 6; count of bases not matched to a gene: 8. The length of the CDR3 is 15 residues. The DNA of the CDR3 is TGCGCCAGCAGCTTGGAGGGCATAGCGGGACGCGAGCAGTACTTC. It specifies CASSLEGIAGREQYF.

This clonotype was seen ten or more times. The genes are TRBV27 and TRBJ1-2; no reliable D call. V was clipped by 3 bases and J by 7 bases, with 12 bases between them. Germline values: CDR1 MNHEY, CDR2 SMNVEV (reference sequence). The CDR3 loop spans 13 amino acids. The CDR3 DNA is TGTGCCAGCAGTTTCGGCGGGTTGAGTGGCTACACCTTC. It yields the protein CASSFGGLSGYTF.

The rearrangement links TRBV24-1 to TRBJ2-3, with D possibly matching TRBD1 (6 bases). V dropped 0 bases and J dropped 4 bases, with 22 bases sitting between them. The germline V gene encodes CDR1 KGHDR and CDR2 SFDVKD. There are 19 residues in the CDR3. The CDR3 loop is CATSDLETGKEGRSDTQYF. DNA of the CDR3: TGTGCCACCAGTGATTTGGAGACAGGCAAAGAGGGCAGGTCAGATACGCAGTATTTT.

The chain is built from TRBV3-1 and TRBJ2-5; D unclear. The CDR3 is made up of 16 amino acids. CDR1 is LGHDT, CDR2 YNNKEL, per germline (reference sequence). Deletions cut 4 bases from V and 4 bases from J, with 19 bases between. CDR3 residues: CASSRNPGQMRETQYF. The CDR3 nucleotides read TGTGCCAGCAGCCGGAACCCGGGCCAAATGCGAGAGACCCAGTACTTC.

The chain carries TRBV4-1 and TRBJ2-5; 7 nucleotides agree with TRBD1. V shed 4 bases, J shed 9 bases, and the junction held 11 bases outside the gene matches. The CDR3 is made up of 14 amino acids. Germline CDR1 and CDR2: MGHRA and YSYEKL. The CDR3: CASSLRQGPRPQYF. CDR3 DNA sequence: TGCGCCAGCAGCCTCCGACAGGGCCCTAGGCCCCAGTACTTC.

The CDR3 DNA follows: TGCGCCAGCAGCCGCGGGGGGGTTGACGATGGCTACACCTTC. It encodes CASSRGGVDDGYTF. The chain carries TRBV4-1 and TRBJ1-2; D perhaps matches TRBD1 (5 bases). CDR3 length equals 14 residues. Per germline, CDR1 MGHRA and CDR2 YSYEKL. V lost 4 bases to trimming and J lost 6 bases, with 15 bases between them.

This clonotype has at least ten counts. J is TRBJ2-7 and V is TRBV5-1; D may correspond to TRBD1 or TRBD2 (5 bases each). With 3 bases removed from V and 2 bases from J, the gap between germline ends came to 18 bases. The CDR3 sequence is 16 residues long. CDR1 SGHRS and CDR2 YFSETQ come from the germline V gene. As DNA, the CDR3 is TGCGCCAGCAGCTCCCCAACCGGGACCCAGACCTACGAGCAGTACTTC. Its translation is CASSSPTGTQTYEQYF. Using reference TRBV5-1 and TRBJ2-7 for the parts outside the CDR3, the full variable domain is KAGVTQTPRYLIKTRGQQVTLSCSPISGHRSVSWYQQTPGQGLQFLFEYFSETQRNKGNFPGRFSGRQFSNSRSEMNVSTLELGDSALYLCASSSPTGTQTYEQYFGPGTRLTVT.

This clonotype was found many times. This sequence joins TRBV20-1 and TRBJ1-2; D is perhaps TRBD1 (5 bases). CDR1 and CDR2 (germline): DFQATT, SNEGSKA (reference sequence). V shed 5 bases and J shed 6 bases, with 22 bases lying between them. CDR3 length equals 15 residues. The CDR3 reads CSAPQGVRRTDGYTF. CDR3 sequence (DNA): TGCAGTGCTCCCCAAGGGGTCCGGAGGACCGATGGCTACACCTTC.